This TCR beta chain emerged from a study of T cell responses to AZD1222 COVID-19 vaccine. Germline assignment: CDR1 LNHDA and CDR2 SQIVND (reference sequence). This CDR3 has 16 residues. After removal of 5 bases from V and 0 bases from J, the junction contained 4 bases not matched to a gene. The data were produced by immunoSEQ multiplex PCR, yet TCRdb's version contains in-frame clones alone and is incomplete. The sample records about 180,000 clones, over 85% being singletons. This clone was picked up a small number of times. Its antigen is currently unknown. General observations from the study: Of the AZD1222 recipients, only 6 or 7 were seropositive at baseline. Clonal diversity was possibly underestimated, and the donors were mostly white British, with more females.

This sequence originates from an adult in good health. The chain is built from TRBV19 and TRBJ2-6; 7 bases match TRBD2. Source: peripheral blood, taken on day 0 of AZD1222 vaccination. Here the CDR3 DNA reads TGTGCCAGTAGTCCCTCGGGGGGCTCTGGGGCCAACGTCCTGACTTTC. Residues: CASSPSGGSGANVLTF.